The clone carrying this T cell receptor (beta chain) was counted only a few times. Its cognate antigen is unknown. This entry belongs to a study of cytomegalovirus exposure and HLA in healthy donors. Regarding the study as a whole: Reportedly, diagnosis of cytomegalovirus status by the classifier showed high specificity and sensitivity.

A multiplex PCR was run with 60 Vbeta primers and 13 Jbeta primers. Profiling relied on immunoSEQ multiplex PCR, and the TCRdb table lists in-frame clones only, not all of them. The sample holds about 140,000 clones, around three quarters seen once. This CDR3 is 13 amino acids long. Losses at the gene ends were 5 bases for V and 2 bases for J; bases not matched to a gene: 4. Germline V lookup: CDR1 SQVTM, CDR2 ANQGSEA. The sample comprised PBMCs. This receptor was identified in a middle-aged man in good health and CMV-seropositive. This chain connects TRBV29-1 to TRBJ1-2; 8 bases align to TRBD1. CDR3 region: CSVNGQGNYGYTF. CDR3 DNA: TGCAGCGTTAATGGACAGGGCAACTATGGCTACACCTTC.